This T cell receptor beta chain was observed in a study of CD8 T cells in ankylosing spondylitis. Via MiXCR, TCRdb re-called the 5' RACE reads, giving one row per CDR3 protein. The data contain approximately 550,000 distinct CDR3 sequences, about 13% of them seen just once; the ten biggest clones take up nearly 7%. General observations from the study: For ankylosing spondylitis blood, a TCR beta motif of under ten highly homologous variants appeared characteristic.

Germline lookup yields CDR1 GTSNPN and CDR2 SVGIG (reference sequence). The CDR3 runs 12 residues. Trimming removed 5 bases at V and 4 bases at J, with 10 bases between. Notes on this clonotype: Its antigen is unidentified.

This TCR came from a male donor with ankylosing spondylitis. Material for sequencing was blood, either unsorted or a sorted T cell fraction (not recorded which). The V and J genes are TRBV30 and TRBJ2-3; D uncertain. CDR3 nucleotide sequence: TGTGCCTGGTCCCCAGGCGCAGATACGCAGTATTTT. Translated, it gives CAWSPGADTQYF.